The 29 T cell receptor beta chains below were found in one sample sequenced in a study of CD8 T cells in ankylosing spondylitis. TCRdb itself ran the 5' RACE reads through MiXCR, one entry per CDR3 protein. Of about 200,000 distinct CDR3 sequences listed, roughly 13% were seen once; the top ten hold approximately 15%. Sequenced sample: blood, either unsorted or a sorted T cell fraction (not recorded which). These TCRs come from a male donor with ankylosing spondylitis or in good health (not recorded which).

The rearrangement joins TRBV6-6 to TRBJ2-5; D is unclear. There are 13 residues in the CDR3. Germline V lookup: CDR1 MNHNY, CDR2 SVGAGI (reference sequence). Trimming pared 6 bases from V and 2 bases from J, leaving 10 bases between. DNA of the CDR3: TGTGCCAGCAGACCCCCGGAACAAGAGACCCAGTACTTC. Its protein is CASRPPEQETQYF.

V usage is TRBV27 and J usage is TRBJ2-7, with TRBD1 as a possible D gene (5 bases). CDR1 MNHEY and CDR2 SMNVEV come from the germline V gene (reference sequence). This CDR3 contains 11 residues. V was trimmed by 3 bases and J by 7 bases, leaving 7 bases between them. CDR3 loop: CASSFGQEQYF. The CDR3 coding sequence is TGTGCCAGCAGTTTCGGACAAGAGCAGTACTTC.

The sample holds a few counts of this clonotype. J is TRBJ2-7 and V is TRBV11-3; 10 bases match TRBD2. V dropped 5 bases and J dropped 6; count of bases not matched to a gene: 16. The CDR3 consists of 17 residues. Germline V gene data show CDR1 as SGHNT and CDR2 as YENEEA. The DNA for the CDR3 is TGTGCCAGCAGCGTAACTCTAGCGGGGGATGTGCACGGCGAGCAGTACTTC. Protein product: CASSVTLAGDVHGEQYF.

This clonotype was observed a few times. The V and J genes are TRBV29-1 and TRBJ1-1; the match to TRBD1 covers 10 bases. Per germline, CDR1 SQVTM and CDR2 ANQGSEA. The CDR3 is made up of 13 amino acids. V lost 4 bases, J lost 6 bases, and 5 bases stayed unmatched. The CDR3 spells CSVGQGAHSEAFF. In DNA form, the CDR3 reads TGCAGCGTTGGACAGGGGGCCCACTCTGAAGCTTTCTTT.

The chain is built from TRBV4-1 and TRBJ2-6; TRBD1 aligns across 7 bases. This CDR3 comprises 22 residues. Germline V gene sequence: CDR1 MGHRA, CDR2 YSYEKL. J gave up 0 bases and V 4 bases, and 21 bases lay outside the gene matches. For the CDR3, the DNA is TGCGCCAGCAGCCGGCATGGACAGGAAAGTCGCCTCTGGTTCTCTGGGGCCAACGTCCTGACTTTC. Translation gives CASSRHGQESRLWFSGANVLTF.

About this clonotype itself: Mismatch with germline at one junction end may stem from a read error. The rearrangement links TRBV11-2 to TRBJ2-3; 7 nucleotides align to TRBD1. CDR1 SGHAT and CDR2 FQNNGV come from the germline V gene. The CDR3 loop spans 14 amino acids. The CDR3 is CASSLVRGQDMQYF. In DNA form, the CDR3 reads TGTGCCAGCAGCTTAGTTAGGGGGCAAGATATGCAGTATTTT.

This clonotype was found a few times. The rearrangement uses TRBV11-2 and TRBJ2-3; TRBD2 might be the D (6 bases). The CDR3 runs 15 residues. Germline-derived CDR1 and CDR2 are SGHAT and FQNNGV. Between the trimmed V and J ends, which lost 1 base and 5 bases, there was a span of 13 bases. CDR3 in DNA: TGTGCCAGCAGCTTAGCGGGGAGGCTTCAAGATACGCAGTATTTT. It specifies CASSLAGRLQDTQYF.

This clonotype has a count of ten or more. The genes are TRBV6-4 and TRBJ2-1; the D call may be TRBD1 or TRBD2 (5 bases each). Germline CDR1 reads MRHNA; CDR2 reads SNTAGT. V lost 0 bases to trimming and J lost 6 bases, with 12 bases between them. This CDR3 spans 15 amino acids. This CDR3 is CASSDSGEPANEQFF. The CDR3 DNA is TGTGCCAGCAGTGACTCGGGGGAGCCAGCCAATGAGCAGTTCTTC.

The chain combines TRBV2 with TRBJ2-2; no firm D call. Deletions cut 2 bases from V and 0 bases from J, with 7 bases between. The CDR3 extends over 15 amino acids. Germline CDR1 and CDR2: SNHLY and FYNNEI. CDR3 DNA sequence: TGTGCCAGCAGTGAACCCTTCGCGAACACCGGGGAGCTGTTTTTT. It is translated as CASSEPFANTGELFF.

The chain is built from TRBV27 and TRBJ2-3, with 10 bases matching TRBD1. The germline CDR1 and CDR2 sequences are MNHEY and SMNVEV (reference sequence). The CDR3 runs 17 residues. Unmatched junction bases numbered 10, after V lost 5 bases and J lost 2 bases. The CDR3 spells CASSHIPGTGATDTQYF. In DNA form, the CDR3 reads TGTGCCAGCAGTCATATTCCCGGGACAGGGGCCACAGATACGCAGTATTTT.

This clonotype has just a few counts. The genes are TRBV4-1 and TRBJ2-1, with D unclear. Germline V gives CDR1 MGHRA, CDR2 YSYEKL. This CDR3 spans 12 amino acids. Trimming shortened V by 5 bases and J by 6 bases, and 8 bases separated the two germline ends. The CDR3 reads CASSVPGNEQFF. In DNA form, the CDR3 reads TGCGCCAGCAGCGTCCCTGGCAATGAGCAGTTCTTC.

The chain combines TRBV4-1 with TRBJ2-7, with a tentative D call TRBD1 (5 bases). Germline V gene lookup returns CDR1 MGHRA and CDR2 YSYEKL. This CDR3 comprises 17 residues. V lost 1 base, J lost 3 bases, and 19 bases lay in between. CDR3 loop: CASSQAPHLTASYEQYF. The CDR3 DNA sequence: TGCGCCAGCAGCCAAGCCCCCCACTTGACAGCCAGCTACGAGCAGTACTTC.

This clonotype was observed a handful of times. The genes are TRBV4-1 and TRBJ2-7, with TRBD2 matching over 11 bases. CDR1 MGHRA and CDR2 YSYEKL come from the germline V gene. The CDR3 totals 14 residues. V lost 1 base and J lost 4; bases outside the gene matches: 0. The CDR3 spells CASSQGTSGYEQYF. The CDR3 coding sequence is TGCGCCAGCAGCCAAGGGACTAGCGGGTACGAGCAGTACTTC.

The table lists this clonotype with many counts. J is TRBJ1-1 and V is TRBV6-6; D unresolved. The germline gives CDR1 MNHNY, CDR2 SVGAGI (reference sequence). The CDR3 covers 11 residues. Trimming stripped 4 bases from V and 4 bases from J, with 4 bases between. The CDR3 loop is CASSFLTEAFF. CDR3 sequence (DNA): TGTGCCAGCAGTTTTCTCACTGAAGCTTTCTTT.

J is TRBJ1-4 and V is TRBV4-1; a weak D match, TRBD1 (5 bases). This CDR3 comprises 18 residues. Trimming took 4 bases from V and 4 from J, leaving 22 bases between them. Germline CDR1 MGHRA, CDR2 YSYEKL. The CDR3 loop is CASSRVAGLLGVNEKLFF. In nucleotides, the CDR3 is TGCGCCAGCAGCCGCGTCGCGGGACTCCTGGGCGTTAATGAAAAACTGTTTTTT.

This clonotype appeared a few times. V and J are TRBV7-8 and TRBJ1-5; D possibly corresponds to TRBD1 (6 bases). V shed 5 bases and J shed 7 bases, with 15 bases lying between them. The CDR3 spans 14 residues. The germline V gene has CDR1 SGHVS and CDR2 FQNEAQ. CDR3 DNA sequence: TGTGCCAGCAGCCTTGGACAGATTGGGCAGCCCCAGCATTTT. Its protein is CASSLGQIGQPQHF.

In this sample, this clonotype turned up many times. CDR3: CASSLVGGGTEAFF. The CDR3 coding sequence is TGTGCCAGCAGTTTAGTGGGGGGGGGCACTGAAGCTTTCTTT. The rearrangement joins TRBV27 to TRBJ1-1; TRBD1 is a possible D gene (5 bases). Germline CDR1 is MNHEY and CDR2 is SMNVEV (reference sequence). The CDR3 length is 14 residues. Between the trimmed V and J ends, which lost 2 bases and 4 bases, there was a span of 11 bases.

The chain links TRBV5-5 to TRBJ2-7; 11 nucleotides line up with TRBD2. The V gene end was trimmed by 1 base and the J gene end by 3 bases; junction bases not matched to a gene: 6. Germline assignment: CDR1 SGHKS and CDR2 YYEKEE (reference sequence). The CDR3 has 16 residues. In DNA, the CDR3 is TGTGCCAGCAGCTTGCCTAGCGGGGGGATTCTCTACGAGCAGTACTTC. Encoded protein: CASSLPSGGILYEQYF.

There are many counts of this clonotype. The rearrangement joins TRBV10-2 to TRBJ1-2; no clear D gene. Trimming removed 3 bases at V and 4 bases at J, with 3 bases between. The CDR3 is 11 residues long. Germline assignment: CDR1 WSHSY and CDR2 SAAADI. The CDR3 region is CASSDSYGYTF. The CDR3 nucleotides are TGCGCCAGCAGTGACAGCTATGGCTACACCTTC.

V is TRBV4-1 and J is TRBJ2-3, with a weak D call TRBD1 (5 bases). The CDR3 has 15 amino acids. The germline gives CDR1 MGHRA, CDR2 YSYEKL. V lost 1 base and J 5 bases, leaving 13 bases between the germline ends. The CDR3 is CASSQGMGPGDTQYF. DNA of the CDR3: TGCGCCAGCAGCCAAGGGATGGGGCCAGGAGATACGCAGTATTTT.

This clonotype was seen only a few times. For the CDR3, the DNA is TGTGCCAGCAGTACGTCACGCGGTCAGCCTCCTTCCTATGGCTACACCTTC. As protein: CASSTSRGQPPSYGYTF. The chain joins TRBV27 to TRBJ1-2; D remains ambiguous. Trimming took 5 bases from V and 4 from J, leaving 23 bases between them. This CDR3 is built from 17 residues. CDR1 and CDR2 (germline): MNHEY, SMNVEV (reference sequence).

This clonotype was observed many times. V is TRBV20-1 and J is TRBJ1-2; possible D gene TRBD1, 5 bases. V was clipped by 4 bases and J by 8 bases, with 17 bases between them. Per the germline V gene, CDR1 is DFQATT and CDR2 is SNEGSKA (reference sequence). The CDR3 loop spans 13 amino acids. DNA for the CDR3: TGCAGTGCTATATCCGGGACGTCGATCGGCTACACCTTC. Its translation: CSAISGTSIGYTF.

This clonotype was picked up many times. V and J are TRBV7-9 and TRBJ2-2, with D possibly matching TRBD1 (6 bases). Trimming took 4 bases from V and 1 from J, leaving 16 bases between them. The V gene's germline CDR1 is SEHNR and CDR2 FQNEAQ (reference sequence). The CDR3 is 17 residues long. The DNA of the CDR3 is TGTGCCAGCAGCTCTTATCGACAGGCGCAGAACACCGGGGAGCTGTTTTTT. Its translation: CASSSYRQAQNTGELFF.

This chain links TRBV7-2 with TRBJ2-3; D call uncertain. The germline V gene has CDR1 SGHTA and CDR2 FQGNSA. V lost 1 base to trimming and J lost 3 bases, with 5 bases between them. The CDR3 contains 13 residues. CDR3 loop: CASSLVTTDTQYF. The CDR3 DNA follows: TGTGCCAGCAGCTTAGTGACGACAGATACGCAGTATTTT.

The chain carries TRBV6-5 and TRBJ2-2; 10 bases align to TRBD2. This CDR3 contains 16 residues. V shed 0 bases, J shed 5 bases, and the junction held 3 bases outside the gene matches. Germline CDR1 and CDR2: MNHEY and SVGAGI. The CDR3 is CASSYSKAGGTGELFF. The CDR3 coding sequence is TGTGCCAGCAGTTACTCGAAAGCGGGAGGGACCGGGGAGCTGTTTTTT.

The chain combines TRBV1 with TRBJ2-1; the tabulated D call, TRBD1, remains unverified against the DNA. TRBV1 is flagged as a pseudogene. This CDR3 comprises 15 residues. The CDR3 DNA follows: TGCACCAGCAGCCAAAACACAGCCCTGCACAATGAGCAGTTCTTC. This encodes CTSSQNTALHNEQFF.

This clonotype has just a few counts. The gene calls are TRBV11-3 and TRBJ2-2; maybe TRBD2 (5 bases). Germline values: CDR1 SGHNT, CDR2 YENEEA. The CDR3 sequence is 15 residues long. V was trimmed by 1 base and J by 5 bases, leaving 11 bases between them. The CDR3 DNA follows: TGTGCCAGCAGCTTAGCCTTCCCGGGAACCGGGGAGCTGTTTTTT. As protein: CASSLAFPGTGELFF.

This chain connects TRBV25-1 to TRBJ2-1, with D perhaps TRBD2 (6 bases). CDR1 and CDR2 (germline): MGHDK, SYGVNS. Trimming shortened V by 3 bases and J by 3 bases, and 21 bases separated the two germline ends. The CDR3 runs to 18 residues. The CDR3 bases are TGTGCCAGCAGTGACCTCCGCCGGGGAGGAGACGTCTACAATGAGCAGTTCTTC. It codes for CASSDLRRGGDVYNEQFF.

The chain couples TRBV21-1 to TRBJ2-1; the DNA was not used to check the table's D call, TRBD1. TRBV21-1 is recorded as a pseudogene. The CDR3 length is 14 residues. CDR3 sequence: CASRTGFPYNEQFF. The CDR3 coding sequence is TGTGCCAGCAGGACAGGGTTCCCCTACAATGAGCAGTTCTTC.